The 22 T cell receptor beta chains below were found in one sample sequenced in a study of cytomegalovirus exposure and HLA in healthy donors. In the PCR, 60 Vbeta and 13 Jbeta primers were used. Repertoires were generated with immunoSEQ multiplex PCR, while TCRdb's copy carries only in-frame clones and drops some. The sample comprises about 110,000 clones, under 85% of which are singletons, and 4% to 5% rests with the top ten. Sequencing was done on a sample of PBMCs. Every receptor here comes from a male donor in good health and CMV-seronegative.

This clone has only one observation. The chain has TRBV28 and TRBJ2-5, with TRBD2 identical over 13 bases. Germline-derived CDR1 and CDR2 are MDHEN and SYDVKM. V dropped 5 bases and J dropped 4; count of bases not matched to a gene: 4. The CDR3 loop spans 15 amino acids. The DNA for the CDR3 is TGTGCCAGCAGTCGGGGACTAGCGGGAAGAGAGACCCAGTACTTC. Its translation is CASSRGLAGRETQYF.

V is TRBV19 and J is TRBJ2-3; TRBD2 matches at 7 bases. Per the germline V gene, CDR1 is LNHDA and CDR2 is SQIVND (reference sequence). V lost 2 bases and J lost 0; bases outside the gene matches: 2. This CDR3 contains 15 residues. CDR3 in amino acids: CASSIRGVSTDTQYF. The CDR3 nucleotides read TGTGCCAGTAGTATACGGGGGGTAAGCACAGATACGCAGTATTTT.

The V and J genes are TRBV29-1 and TRBJ2-3; D is perhaps TRBD1 (7 bases). V was shortened by 2 bases and J by 5 bases, with 14 bases between the two germline ends. Germline values: CDR1 SQVTM, CDR2 ANQGSEA. This CDR3 comprises 14 residues. CDR3 in DNA: TGCAGCGTTGAAAGAGGAGGGGGCAGAGATACGCAGTATTTT. This translates into CSVERGGGRDTQYF.

The chain uses TRBV19 and TRBJ1-3, with 7 bases fitting TRBD1. J lost 0 bases, V lost 5 bases, and 7 bases had no gene match. CDR3 length: 16 amino acids. In germline, CDR1 is LNHDA, CDR2 SQIVND (reference sequence). The CDR3: CASSFSGTDSGNTIYF. The CDR3 nucleotides are TGTGCCAGTAGTTTTTCCGGGACAGACTCTGGAAACACCATATATTTT.

This chain links TRBV2 with TRBJ2-2, with 9 bases identical to TRBD2. Germline V lookup: CDR1 SNHLY, CDR2 FYNNEI. J gave up 5 bases and V 4 bases, and 17 bases lay outside the gene matches. The CDR3 spans 19 residues. The CDR3 sequence: CASSVRSGAGGRRTGELFF. The CDR3 nucleotides are TGTGCCAGCAGTGTTAGGTCCGGTGCGGGAGGGCGGAGAACCGGGGAGCTGTTTTTT. The full variable domain, with the rest looked up from reference TRBV2 and TRBJ2-2, is EPEVTQTPSHQVTQMGQEVILRCVPISNHLYFYWYRQILGQKVEFLVSFYNNEISEKSEIFDDQFSVERPDGSNFTLKIRSTKLEDSAMYFCASSVRSGAGGRRTGELFFGEGSRLTVL.

This rearrangement joins TRBV28 to TRBJ2-5; 8 nucleotides align to TRBD2. V dropped 2 bases and J dropped 2; count of bases not matched to a gene: 10. Germline assignment: CDR1 MDHEN and CDR2 SYDVKM. The CDR3 is 17 residues long. The DNA of the CDR3 is TGTGCCAGCAGTTTACAGGGGTCCAGCGGGAGACAAGAGACCCAGTACTTC. Protein: CASSLQGSSGRQETQYF.

This clone was found a few times. The chain has TRBV7-2 and TRBJ2-3; 11 bases map to TRBD2. This CDR3 has 19 amino acids. The germline V gene has CDR1 SGHTA and CDR2 FQGNSA. With V trimmed by 0 bases and J by 3 bases, 11 bases remained unmatched. The DNA for the CDR3 is TGTGCCAGCAGCTTAGCGCTTCCACTAGCGGGAGATCGGACAGATACGCAGTATTTT. This translates into CASSLALPLAGDRTDTQYF.

The rearrangement links TRBV9 to TRBJ2-7; 12 bases are shared with TRBD1. The germline V gene encodes CDR1 SGDLS and CDR2 YYNGEE. V was clipped by 3 bases and J by 5 bases; unmatched bases: 9. This CDR3 has 16 amino acids. CDR3 amino acids: CASSEPGTGGDDEQYF. CDR3 DNA sequence: TGTGCCAGCAGCGAACCCGGGACAGGGGGCGACGACGAGCAGTACTTC.

The V and J genes are TRBV19 and TRBJ1-1, with TRBD1 identical over 8 bases. The V gene's germline CDR1 is LNHDA and CDR2 SQIVND (reference sequence). The CDR3 is made up of 14 amino acids. V lost 3 bases, J lost 1 base, and 1 base stayed unmatched. In DNA form, the CDR3 reads TGTGCCAGTAGTATGACAGGGGCGAACACTGAAGCTTTCTTT. Translating it yields CASSMTGANTEAFF.

The genes are TRBV14 and TRBJ2-7; possibly TRBD1 for D (5 bases). This CDR3 is built from 14 residues. V shed 4 bases and J shed 3 bases, with 13 bases lying between them. CDR1 is SGHDN, CDR2 FVKESK, per germline. The DNA of the CDR3 is TGTGCCAGCAGCCGTCGACAGATTTACTACGAGCAGTACTTC. Protein sequence: CASSRRQIYYEQYF.

This chain connects TRBV11-3 to TRBJ2-1, with TRBD2 matching over 13 bases. Germline CDR1 and CDR2: SGHNT and YENEEA. This CDR3 is 18 amino acids long. Trimming cost V 5 bases and J 8 bases; bases outside gene matches: 15. The chain's CDR3 is CASSKGGWGTSGMDEQFF. In nucleotides, the CDR3 is TGTGCCAGCAGCAAAGGGGGGTGGGGGACTAGCGGGATGGATGAGCAGTTCTTC.

This clone appeared a few times. The V gene is TRBV9, the J gene TRBJ1-2; D is undetermined. The CDR3 contains 12 residues. Trimming shortened V by 0 bases and J by 6 bases, and 6 bases separated the two germline ends. Germline V gives CDR1 SGDLS, CDR2 YYNGEE. CDR3 residues: CASSVGGDGYTF. DNA of the CDR3: TGTGCCAGCAGCGTAGGCGGGGATGGCTACACCTTC.

The genes are TRBV11-2 and TRBJ2-1; a weak D match, TRBD1 (6 bases). V lost 5 bases and J 7 bases, leaving 9 bases between the germline ends. In germline, CDR1 is SGHAT, CDR2 FQNNGV. CDR3 length equals 12 residues. CDR3 sequence reads: CASSITGNEQFF. Written as DNA, the CDR3 is TGTGCCAGCAGCATCACAGGGAATGAGCAGTTCTTC. Complete variable domain (other parts from reference TRBV11-2 and TRBJ2-1): EAGVAQSPRYKIIEKRQSVAFWCNPISGHATLYWYQQILGQGPKLLIQFQNNGVVDDSQLPKDRFSAERLKGVDSTLKIQPAKLEDSAVYLCASSITGNEQFFGPGTRLTVL.

The chain is built from TRBV5-1 and TRBJ1-1, with D perhaps TRBD1 (5 bases). The CDR3 has 16 amino acids. Trimming took off 0 bases at V and 0 bases at J, with 12 bases between the two ends. The germline V gene encodes CDR1 SGHRS and CDR2 YFSETQ. The CDR3 here is CASSLGGHTMNTEAFF. The DNA of the CDR3 is TGCGCCAGCAGCTTGGGCGGACACACCATGAACACTGAAGCTTTCTTT.

V gene TRBV28 combines with J gene TRBJ2-1; D gene uncertain. Germline V lookup: CDR1 MDHEN, CDR2 SYDVKM. This CDR3 region has 13 residues. V shed 7 bases and J shed 6 bases, with 13 bases lying between them. CDR3 in amino acids: CASTAARVNEQFF. Here the CDR3 DNA reads TGTGCCAGCACCGCGGCCCGGGTCAATGAGCAGTTCTTC.

The chain links TRBV4-1 to TRBJ2-7; no firm D call. CDR3 length: 14 amino acids. Germline V gene sequence: CDR1 MGHRA, CDR2 YSYEKL. V was pared by 2 bases and J by 0 bases, with 8 bases between. The CDR3 bases are TGCGCCAGCAGCCAACCTGGAGACTCCTACGAGCAGTACTTC. Its protein product is CASSQPGDSYEQYF.

The gene calls are TRBV27 and TRBJ2-5; D might be TRBD2 (6 bases). V was trimmed by 6 bases and J by 4 bases, leaving 18 bases between them. This CDR3 comprises 15 residues. Germline values: CDR1 MNHEY, CDR2 SMNVEV (reference sequence). The CDR3 reads CASSHSLGRTETQYF. In DNA form, the CDR3 reads TGTGCCAGCAGCCACTCGCTCGGGAGAACAGAGACCCAGTACTTC.

The rearrangement links TRBV5-8 to TRBJ2-3; 8 positions match TRBD2. The J segment lost 2 bases and the V segment lost 4 bases, leaving 9 bases of the junction unmatched. The CDR3 loop spans 16 amino acids. Germline loops: CDR1 SGHTS, CDR2 YDEGEE. The CDR3 DNA reads TGTGCCAGCAGCCTGGGAAGCGGGAGCTCCACAGATACGCAGTATTTT. Translation gives CASSLGSGSSTDTQYF.

The chain has TRBV5-8 and TRBJ2-7, with TRBD2 as a possible D gene (6 bases). The CDR3 contains 12 residues. CDR1 is SGHTS, CDR2 YDEGEE, per germline. The V gene lost 4 bases and the J gene lost 6 bases, with 11 bases spanning the gap. CDR3 protein: CASSPGLSEQYF. The CDR3 DNA reads as TGTGCCAGCAGCCCGGGACTCTCCGAGCAGTACTTC.

The chain has TRBV27 and TRBJ1-2, with 10 bases fitting TRBD1. From germline, CDR1 is MNHEY and CDR2 SMNVEV (reference sequence). Trimming at V came to 6 bases and at J to 8 bases, leaving 12 bases not matched to a gene. CDR3 length: 15 residues. In nucleotides, the CDR3 is TGTGCCAGCAGAAAAGGAGGACAGGGGGGCCGCGGCTACACCTTC. It encodes CASRKGGQGGRGYTF.

V and J are TRBV5-4 and TRBJ2-4; 7 bases fit TRBD1. Germline trimming cut 3 bases from V and 0 bases from J; bases unmatched to any gene: 12. This CDR3 spans 18 amino acids. The germline gives CDR1 SGHNT, CDR2 YYREEE (reference sequence). CDR3 DNA: TGTGCCAGCAGCTCCGGGACAGCCCTATCATTAGCCAAAAACATTCAGTACTTC. Translation: CASSSGTALSLAKNIQYF.

V gene TRBV10-1 combines with J gene TRBJ2-1; weak D call: TRBD2 (5 bases). CDR3 size: 16 residues. Trimming stripped 0 bases from V and 6 bases from J, with 15 bases between. Germline assignment: CDR1 WNHNN and CDR2 SYGVQD (reference sequence). CDR3 bases: TGCGCCAGCAGTGAGTCGGTTACGGGGAGACGCAATGAGCAGTTCTTC. Protein product: CASSESVTGRRNEQFF.